The 18 T cell receptor beta chains below were found in one sample sequenced in a study of shared clonotypes between healthy human individuals. This table comes from immunoSEQ multiplex PCR, and its TCRdb copy is limited to in-frame clones, with some not included. Seen here are 200,000 to 250,000 clones, approximately 70% observed once, and the top ten hold around 10%. Sample: memory CD4+ T cells sorted from blood. Subset given: CD45RA-negative fraction. These receptor sequences come from a man younger than 40 in good health.

This clone was counted at least ten times. This sample also contains other DNA sequences that code for the same CDR3. The chain links TRBV5-1 to TRBJ2-1; 12 nucleotides match TRBD2. This CDR3 is 16 amino acids long. J was trimmed by 3 bases and V by 2 bases; bases with no gene match: 3. CDR1 SGHRS and CDR2 YFSETQ come from the germline V gene. The CDR3 DNA follows: TGCGCCAGCAGCTTACTAGCGGGAGGCGGCTACAATGAGCAGTTCTTC. This codes for CASSLLAGGGYNEQFF. The whole variable domain, remainder taken from reference TRBV5-1 and TRBJ2-1, is KAGVTQTPRYLIKTRGQQVTLSCSPISGHRSVSWYQQTPGQGLQFLFEYFSETQRNKGNFPGRFSGRQFSNSRSEMNVSTLELGDSALYLCASSLLAGGGYNEQFFGPGTRLTVL.

The chain combines TRBV10-1 with TRBJ2-3; D is perhaps TRBD1 or TRBD2 (5 bases each). V lost 2 bases to trimming and J lost 3 bases, with 12 bases between them. The V gene's germline CDR1 is WNHNN and CDR2 SYGVQD (reference sequence). This CDR3 has 15 amino acids. The CDR3 region is CASSERDETTDTQYF. The CDR3 coding sequence is TGCGCCAGCAGTGAGCGGGACGAAACTACAGATACGCAGTATTTT.

The V and J genes are TRBV27 and TRBJ2-1; 11 nucleotides align to TRBD2. CDR1 MNHEY and CDR2 SMNVEV come from the germline V gene (reference sequence). There are 16 residues in the CDR3. V was pared by 5 bases and J by 8 bases, with 11 bases of the junction left unmatched. For the CDR3, the DNA is TGTGCCAGCAGTCCCTATCCTAGCGGGAGGCCCGATGAGCAGTTCTTC. Its translation: CASSPYPSGRPDEQFF.

The rearrangement links TRBV28 to TRBJ2-3, with 8 bases identical to TRBD2. With V trimmed by 1 base and J by 7 bases, 16 bases remained unmatched. CDR3 length equals 18 residues. Germline V gene lookup returns CDR1 MDHEN and CDR2 SYDVKM. This chain's CDR3 is CASSLSPGLGALEYTQYF. Here the CDR3 DNA reads TGTGCCAGCAGTTTATCCCCGGGACTAGGGGCTCTAGAATATACGCAGTATTTT.

This chain connects TRBV29-1 to TRBJ2-3; D possibly matches TRBD1 or TRBD2 (5 bases each). Trimming stripped 1 base from V and 2 bases from J, with 13 bases between. Germline loops: CDR1 SQVTM, CDR2 ANQGSEA. The CDR3 spans 15 residues. The CDR3 DNA reads TGCAGCGTTGAAGGGGGGATGGGGATCACAGATACGCAGTATTTT. It encodes CSVEGGMGITDTQYF.

This clone was seen a handful of times. The chain is built from TRBV7-9 and TRBJ2-1; TRBD2 matches at 7 bases. CDR1 SEHNR and CDR2 FQNEAQ come from the germline V gene (reference sequence). CDR3 length: 15 amino acids. V trimming: 5 bases; J trimming: 9 bases; junction bases outside the gene matches: 13. CDR3 region: CASSKRGGTGIEQFF. The CDR3 nucleotides are TGTGCCAGCAGCAAACGCGGGGGAACGGGGATTGAGCAGTTCTTC.

This chain connects TRBV7-2 to TRBJ2-1; possibly TRBD1 for D (6 bases). The CDR3 runs to 14 residues. Trimming removed 6 bases from V and 3 bases from J, with 12 bases in between. Germline values: CDR1 SGHTA, CDR2 FQGNSA. CDR3 protein: CASRIQTGYNEQFF. The CDR3 DNA reads as TGTGCCAGCAGGATCCAGACAGGCTACAATGAGCAGTTCTTC.

The gene calls are TRBV11-2 and TRBJ2-3; tentative D call: TRBD2 (5 bases). Germline V gene sequence: CDR1 SGHAT, CDR2 FQNNGV. The V end was cut by 7 bases, the J end by 1 base, with 6 bases between. This CDR3 has 12 residues. CDR3 protein: CASTGGTDTQYF. DNA for the CDR3: TGTGCCAGCACCGGGGGCACAGATACGCAGTATTTT.

This clone was seen ten or more times. Different DNA sequences within this sample yield the same CDR3. The chain recombines TRBV2 with TRBJ1-1; D not certain. CDR1 is SNHLY, CDR2 FYNNEI, per germline. The CDR3 loop spans 12 amino acids. V lost 5 bases to trimming and J lost 0 bases, with 4 bases between them. CDR3 residues: CASSFMNTEAFF. In DNA, the CDR3 is TGTGCCAGCAGTTTTATGAACACTGAAGCTTTCTTT.

The genes are TRBV28 and TRBJ2-2, with 7 bases that match TRBD2. With 6 bases clipped from V and 7 bases from J, the junction kept 14 bases outside the gene matches. Germline values: CDR1 MDHEN, CDR2 SYDVKM. The CDR3 totals 16 residues. As DNA, the CDR3 is TGTGCCAGCAGCCTACTTTTGGGGGAGGGCCTCGGGGAGCTGTTTTTT. It specifies CASSLLLGEGLGELFF. The full variable domain, with the rest looked up from reference TRBV28 and TRBJ2-2, is DVKVTQSSRYLVKRTGEKVFLECVQDMDHENMFWYRQDPGLGLRLIYFSYDVKMKEKGDIPEGYSVSREKKERFSLILESASTNQTSMYLCASSLLLGEGLGELFFGEGSRLTVL.

The chain recombines TRBV11-2 with TRBJ2-2, with D tentatively TRBD2 (6 bases). The V end was cut by 1 base, the J end by 0 bases, with 12 bases between. This CDR3 has 17 amino acids. Germline CDR1 and CDR2: SGHAT and FQNNGV. CDR3 DNA sequence: TGTGCCAGCAGCTTAGTCGGGGGTTTGGCGAACACCGGGGAGCTGTTTTTT. It specifies CASSLVGGLANTGELFF.

This clone turned up a few times. This rearrangement joins TRBV10-3 to TRBJ2-2, with a tentative D call TRBD2 (6 bases). The CDR3 sequence is 15 residues long. Between the trimmed V and J ends, which lost 7 bases and 5 bases, there was a span of 17 bases. CDR1 ENHRY and CDR2 SYGVKD come from the germline V gene. The DNA of the CDR3 is TGTGCCATCACCAGAACTAGCCTGGATACCGGGGAGCTGTTTTTT. Amino acids: CAITRTSLDTGELFF.

This rearrangement joins TRBV12-5 to TRBJ1-2; D is ambiguous. The CDR3 is 16 amino acids. V was cut by 0 bases and J by 0 bases, with 11 bases left in between. CDR1 and CDR2 from the germline V gene are LGHNT and FRNRAP. CDR3 bases: TGTGCTAGTGGTTTGGTACTCCCGAAGACTAACTATGGCTACACCTTC. Translation gives CASGLVLPKTNYGYTF.

The J gene is TRBJ2-7, the V gene TRBV5-5; 9 positions agree with TRBD1. Germline loops: CDR1 SGHKS, CDR2 YYEKEE (reference sequence). Trimming at V came to 4 bases and at J to 1 base, leaving 12 bases not matched to a gene. The CDR3 runs to 17 residues. The CDR3 reads CASSQTSPGTGSYEQYF. The CDR3, as DNA: TGTGCCAGCAGCCAAACTAGTCCGGGGACAGGGTCCTACGAGCAGTACTTC. Supplemented by reference TRBV5-5 and TRBJ2-7, the full variable domain reads DAGVTQSPTHLIKTRGQQVTLRCSPISGHKSVSWYQQVLGQGPQFIFQYYEKEERGRGNFPDRFSARQFPNYSSELNVNALLLGDSALYLCASSQTSPGTGSYEQYFGPGTRLTVT.

This clone occurred a few times. This CDR3 reads CASSSRTPETQYF. CDR3 nucleotide sequence: TGCGCCAGCAGCTCCCGCACCCCAGAGACCCAGTACTTC. The rearrangement links TRBV5-1 to TRBJ2-5; D not certain. Germline assignment: CDR1 SGHRS and CDR2 YFSETQ. V shed 3 bases and J shed 4 bases, with 10 bases lying between them. The CDR3 is 13 residues long.

CDR3 nucleotide sequence: TGTGCCAGTAGTCCCCTTATGGACCCAACAGATACGCAGTATTTT. Its protein product is CASSPLMDPTDTQYF. The gene calls are TRBV19 and TRBJ2-3; the D is unclear. With 5 bases removed from V and 3 bases from J, the gap between germline ends came to 15 bases. Germline V gene lookup returns CDR1 LNHDA and CDR2 SQIVND (reference sequence). The CDR3 runs 15 residues. Supplemented by reference TRBV19 and TRBJ2-3, the full variable domain reads DGGITQSPKYLFRKEGQNVTLSCEQNLNHDAMYWYRQDPGQGLRLIYYSQIVNDFQKGDIAEGYSVSREKKESFPLTVTSAQKNPTAFYLCASSPLMDPTDTQYFGPGTRLTVL.

The chain couples TRBV21-1 to TRBJ2-5; whether TRBD2, the table's D call, matches the DNA was not checked. TRBV21-1 has pseudogene status. The CDR3 has 20 amino acids. The CDR3 protein is CASSKASCSGSSGVVETQYF. The CDR3 coding sequence is TGTGCCAGCAGCAAAGCTTCTTGCAGCGGGAGTAGTGGGGTAGTAGAGACCCAGTACTTC.

The rearrangement links TRBV5-7 to TRBJ1-3; 11 nucleotides agree with TRBD1. TRBV5-7 is marked as an open reading frame, function uncertain. The junction had 12 bases not matched to a gene; V was cut back by 4 bases and J by 0 bases. This CDR3 spans 19 amino acids. The CDR3 loop reads CASSPDRGRSQSSGNTIYF. DNA of the CDR3: TGTGCCAGCAGCCCGGACAGGGGGCGATCCCAAAGCTCTGGAAACACCATATATTTT.